This T cell receptor beta chain was captured in a study of cytomegalovirus exposure and HLA in healthy donors (dated by TCRdb to the late 2010s). Notes on the research overall: An earlier analysis of 550 to 700 of the donors reported 250 to 350 Gb of sequence data and some 120 million unique TCR beta sequences from roughly 180 million T cells. Roughly 310 gigabases of sequencing data and 80 million or so unique TCR sequences were included in an early release covering around 650 HLA-typed donors. Of the approximately 400 genotyped donors, approximately 80% fell in the genetic ancestry cluster associated with self-reported Caucasian donors. The study was designed to test whether signatures of past pathogen exposure could be identified by cataloging public T cell receptors. The study profiled the T cell repertoires of 500 to 800 subjects by immunosequencing and related them to cytomegalovirus serostatus. A separate validation cohort of approximately 130 different subjects was used in addition to the roughly 670-subject first cohort. To predict cytomegalovirus infection status, the study brought together high-throughput TCR immunosequencing, statistical association of individual TCRs with disease status, and machine learning. In a later analysis, previously published TCR beta repertoires from 600 to 850 donors were re-analyzed and high-resolution HLA genotyping was added so that TCR occurrence patterns could be studied. The later analysis used no new phenotypic data to find candidate immune exposures, relying instead on TCR beta sequences and their occurrence across donors. In an earlier analysis of 500 to 650 of the donors, high-throughput TCR beta sequencing was used to judge whether each TCR beta V gene segment behaved as functional or pseudogenic. Donor age, sex, ethnicity and CMV serostatus were compiled together with the repertoire data. A later genetic analysis took genome-wide SNP genotypes for about 65% of the 666 donors and used that subset as a discovery cohort. Every discovery cohort repertoire had been produced on one sequencing platform. HLA typing included class I and class II loci at four-digit resolution. The number of typed donors differed by locus: about 620-640 for A, B, C, DRB1 and DQB1; 500 to 550 for DQA1; roughly 600 for DPA1; and 400 to 480 for DPB1. Four to six DR-DQ haplotypes were handled as single units for association and clustering, since linkage in the cohort was strong. Among around 400 genotyped donors of the cohort, an average of 235,054 unique TCR beta nucleotide sequences were sequenced per donor, roughly 20% of them non-productive.

Notes on this clone: Its target antigen remains unknown. Per-base quality was not reported, and no clone a single base away is much larger than it.

CDR1 SNHLY and CDR2 FYNNEI were looked up in the germline V gene. The CDR3 runs 15 residues from the cysteine to the phenylalanine. Only the CDR3 region is kept as DNA, spanning 45 bases read in frame from base 1. The V and J ends are trimmed by 4 bases and 7 bases, leaving 19 bases between them. The protocol used for the library was the immunoSEQ multiplex PCR assay. A mixture of 60 forward primers for TCR Vbeta segments and 13 reverse primers for TCR Jbeta segments was used in the multiplex PCR. The CDR3 region of rearranged TCR beta genes was amplified from genomic DNA with a multiplex PCR assay. On the Illumina HiSeq System, the amplified TCR beta libraries were sequenced as 87-base-pair reads. The paper's data handling went like this. A later analysis counted around 72 million unique TCR beta chains across the 550 to 700 repertoires, and around 9.9 million of these chains were shared by at least two donors. Raw reads were error-corrected and collapsed into unique sequences by a nearest-neighbor algorithm in which closely related sequences were merged to remove PCR and sequencing errors. To assign V, D and J gene segments, CDR3 sequences were aligned to IMGT reference sequences. For a sequence to be retained, a match of at least six nucleotides to both a V gene segment and a J gene segment was required. Rearrangements were classified as productive when the CDR3 lacked stop codons and remained in frame with V and J, and all other rearrangements were classified as non-productive. Following IMGT convention, CDR3 was defined as the stretch from the second conserved V-encoded cysteine up to the conserved J-encoded phenylalanine. The earlier analysis of 500 to 600 of the donors excluded sequences that lacked an unambiguous match to a single V gene segment. An earlier analysis of 587 of the donors classified V segments as functional when productive rearrangements were above 56.7% and as segregating when the standard deviation between donors was above 5%. A statistical classification framework was developed to diagnose cytomegalovirus status using the catalog of TCR beta chain sequences. A later analysis assigned V and J genes by comparing TCR nucleotide sequences with IMGT/GENE-DB human TR gene sequences. A later analysis assigned CDR3 sequences and most-parsimonious VDJ recombination scenarios with the TCRdist pipeline. In a later analysis, each TCR beta chain was defined by its CDR3 amino acid sequence together with its V-gene family, and reads lacking a unique V-gene family were excluded. To address suspected cross-contamination and a sequencing artifact, a later analysis removed roughly 580 highly shared, low-generation-probability nucleotide sequences. For each public chain, a later analysis derived a clonal expansion index from normalized ranks of inferred template counts within each repertoire. A later analysis computed generation probabilities with a VDJ recombination model fitted to out-of-frame rearrangements, and checked the results against IGoR. A later analysis scored TCR-TCR, TCR-HLA and TCR-CMV co-occurrence with hypergeometric tests, applying a repertoire-size bias correction to TCR pairs. To estimate false discovery rates, a later analysis permuted the HLA or CMV assignments 20 times. In a later analysis, co-occurring TCRs were grouped with DBSCAN, and TCRdist sequence similarity was added when clustering was performed within HLA-allele-positive subsets. Repertoires with fewer than 30,000 or more than 120,000 public chains, plus five repertoires with anomalous nucleotide sharing, were excluded from co-occurrence clustering. TCRdb took over this immuneACCESS table, retaining in-frame rearrangements with V and J assigned. Such tables are incomplete; in checked studies, under half of the missing clones stem from an unresolved V gene, and the remainder is unexplained. That table furnishes V, J and clone size, whereas the DNA furnished D and trimming. The sample yields around 91,000 clones; around 64% were counted once. The ten most abundant clones make up approximately 3% of the sample.

Overall results and qualifications from the work: At a false discovery rate of 0.05, a later analysis linked fewer than 20,000 TCR beta sequences to specific HLA alleles. Most CMV-associated TCR beta chains appeared to be HLA-restricted in a later analysis, and the HLA associations seemed to be driven largely by CMV exposure. A further reported finding was that TCR beta sequences accurately predicted the HLA-A and HLA-B alleles for most subjects in the first cohort. A cluster of highly shared sequence variants was judged likely to represent a technical artifact of the sequencing pipeline. A total of fewer than 200 TCR beta chains were listed by the study as associated with cytomegalovirus. The 87-base-pair reads could not distinguish some IMGT-functional V segments, including TRBV6-2 and TRBV6-3, so those segments were excluded. Three of the identified cytomegalovirus-associated TCR beta chains were confirmed in vitro to be specific for cytomegalovirus antigens. According to the authors, the approach could potentially be generalized to other disease states and immunological phenotypes. Linkage disequilibrium might explain the correlated functional status among segregating V segments, but an unknown experimental factor could not be excluded. This cohort had only TCR beta chains sequenced, and the lack of alpha or paired-chain data limited which features could be detected. According to a later analysis, TCR association rates differed among HLA loci, with DRB1 alleles showing the most associated TCRs and HLA-C alleles showing the fewest. When HLA alleles, especially DR and DQ, strongly co-occurred, TCR associations were difficult to assign to individual alleles. Because counts were too low, approximately 18 rarely observed V segments, including chromosome 9 orphons, were excluded from the earlier analysis of a few hundred of the donors. Because some donors lacked HLA typing at each locus, the association tests relied only on the typed subset. Most TCR sequences were observed very rarely across donors, whereas some public TCRs were present in many individuals. Immune exposure information for the cohort was limited to CMV serostatus. Sequencing depth was assumed to be roughly uniform across donors in the presence/absence analyses, though that assumption may not hold. In a later analysis, several top co-occurrence clusters were reported to appear linked to parvovirus B19, influenza, CMV and Epstein-Barr virus. In an earlier analysis of approximately 590 of the donors, most TCR beta V segments appeared in productive rearrangements about 87% or about 30% of the time, broadly matching IMGT annotations. Compared with the 666-donor mean, donors in an Asian-associated ancestry cluster had fewer N-insertions in productive TCRs, according to a later genetic analysis. In a later genetic analysis, a missense DCLRE1C variant was associated with V-gene and J-gene trimming of TCR beta chains, and the association was replicated in an independent cohort. Compared with equally common non-associated chains, HLA-associated TCR beta chains in a later analysis were more clonally expanded and had lower generation probabilities. In both the original and validation cohorts, the classifier was reported to diagnose cytomegalovirus status with high specificity and sensitivity.

The cohort was made up of 666 healthy bone marrow donors. Cohort members were all nominally healthy when sampled, although unrecorded immune exposures were likely present. The donor was CMV seronegative and belonged to the group of over 300 seronegative cohort members. Each donor provided a peripheral blood sample, and peripheral blood mononuclear cells were used for TCR beta sequencing. Genomic DNA was extracted from the blood cell samples with the Qiagen DNeasy Blood Extraction Kit. The chain is made from TRBV2 and TRBJ2-5; a tentative D match to TRBD2 spans 6 bases. This receptor was identified in a man aged 55 to 70 in good health and CMV-seronegative. Sequences were obtained from PBMCs. The nucleotide sequence reads as follows: TGTGCCAGCAGTGTTGAGAGGCCCAACGGGGGGACCCAGTACTTC. This codes for CASSVERPNGGTQYF.